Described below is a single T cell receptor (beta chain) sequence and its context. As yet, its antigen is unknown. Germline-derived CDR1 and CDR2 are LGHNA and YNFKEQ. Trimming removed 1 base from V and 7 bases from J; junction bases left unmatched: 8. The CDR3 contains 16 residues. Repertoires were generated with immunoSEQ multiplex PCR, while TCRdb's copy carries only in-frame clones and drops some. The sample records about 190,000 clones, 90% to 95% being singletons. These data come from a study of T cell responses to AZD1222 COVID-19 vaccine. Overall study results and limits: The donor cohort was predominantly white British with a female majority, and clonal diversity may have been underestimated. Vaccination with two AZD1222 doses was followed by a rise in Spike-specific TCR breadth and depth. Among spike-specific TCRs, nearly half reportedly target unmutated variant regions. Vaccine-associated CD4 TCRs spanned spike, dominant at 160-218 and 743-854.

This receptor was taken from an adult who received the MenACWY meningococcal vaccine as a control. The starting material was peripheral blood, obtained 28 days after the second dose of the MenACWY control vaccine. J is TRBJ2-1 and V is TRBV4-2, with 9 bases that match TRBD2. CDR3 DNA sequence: TGTGCCAGCAGCCAAGTTCGCGAGACTAGCGGTAATGAGCAGTTCTTC. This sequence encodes CASSQVRETSGNEQFF.